The T cell receptor (beta chain) under discussion was sequenced for a study of T-cell memory formation after mild COVID-19. TCRdb itself ran the 5' RACE reads through MiXCR, one entry per CDR3 protein. Among just under 150,000 distinct CDR3 sequences listed, 15% to 20% were seen once. V lost 5 bases, J lost 3 bases, and 10 bases lay in between. The CDR3 is 13 residues long. Germline assignment: CDR1 SGHTA and CDR2 FQGNSA. The sequencing sample was made of PBMCs or a T cell subset sorted from them (not recorded which). This clonotype was sampled from an adult woman who had mild COVID-19 (a few samples of this study predate the infection). Cell type and time point are not known. The rearrangement links TRBV7-2 to TRBJ1-1; no firm D call. For the CDR3, the DNA is TGTGCCAGCAGCCGTTTACGAGACACTGAAGCTTTCTTT. It codes for CASSRLRDTEAFF.